This T cell receptor (beta chain) emerged from a study of shared clonotypes between healthy human individuals (dated by TCRdb to about 2020). Describing the broader study: The cohort included a few men and a couple of women between 18 and 49 years of age. For each donor, three plates each were used for CD4 naive and CD4 memory, two plates were used for CD8 naive, and one plate was used for CD8 memory. Blood TCR repertoires of about 5 healthy adults were deeply sequenced to estimate repertoire size and the extent of clonotype sharing between individuals. Libraries were prepared and TCR repertoires were sequenced by different laboratories using diverse techniques, in order to increase sequencing depth and limit assay-specific biases. Between about 0.85 and 9.5 billion PBMCs per donor were obtained by leukapheresis. Overall study results and their limits: Estimated clonotype richness was generally larger for naive than for memory subsets. Based on pairwise subsampling, the degree of clonotype sharing among donors was expected to be affected by sequencing depth. Incomplete sequencing was indicated by rarefaction of sorted-subset datasets, despite the large sequencing depth. Only blood was sampled, and tissue TCR repertoires likely differ from those in blood. The genetic and exposure-history diversity represented was limited by the small number of donors. Compared with non-shared clonotypes, the clonotypes found in all four sorted-subset donors had higher generation probabilities. When four donors were compared, the shared fraction of clonotypes was around 5% for naive CD4, roughly 3.4% for naive CD8, 2.3% for memory CD4, and approximately 0.4% for memory CD8.

The donors were healthy, HIV-negative adults who had no recently reported acute infections or vaccinations. All donors were Caucasian adults living in Nashville, Tennessee, USA. CD4+ T cells were enriched by magnetic negative selection; naive cells were then positively selected on CD45RA, and the negative fraction formed the memory subset. Blood was obtained by leukapheresis, after which PBMCs were separated by Ficoll-Histopaque density gradient centrifugation and cryopreserved in liquid nitrogen vapor phase. Analytical flow cytometry was used to check the purity and quantity of every magnetically sorted T cell population. Genomic DNA was isolated from every sorted fraction and measured by UV absorbance on a Nanodrop 2000c. This clone turned up a few times. The antigen it recognizes is unknown. Base quality data are lacking; no much larger clone is found one base away. Using the deep immunoSEQ assay, TCR CDR3 regions were amplified from genomic DNA by multiplex PCR. Genomic DNA extracted from each cell subset was distributed evenly over all wells of several immunoSEQ 96-well plates, and each plate served as one replicate. Each replicate PCR for sorted subsets received approximately 220 ng genomic DNA, equal to 30,000 or so T cell genomes. Purified libraries were measured with a Qubit 3.0 fluorometer, size-checked on a Bioanalyzer 2100, and measured again with the KAPA Library Quantification kit. A separate single-read 150-cycle Illumina NextSeq 550 flow cell was used to sequence each immunoSEQ 96-well plate. The authors' analysis ran thus. Because only junctional sequences without quality scores were contained in the immunoSEQ output, filtering matching that applied to full-length reads could not be performed. Sequences were annotated with PyIR, a Python wrapper for IgBLAST v1.9, and V/J genes and CDR3 were assigned using IMGT germline references. Reads were removed for weak V/J assignments (E-value above 1e-6), missing CDR3, stop codons, out-of-frame junctions, or ambiguous translated residues. A V3J clonotype was defined by an identical inferred V gene, J gene, and CDR3 amino acid sequence. Percentage overlap between repertoires was computed as shared unique clonotypes divided by the size of the smaller repertoire. Repertoire richness was assessed with RTK rarefaction, the Chao1 estimator, and Recon v2.1 estimates of unobserved clonotypes. Generation probabilities for all TCRbeta clonotypes obtained by the gDNA method from four donors were computed using OLGA. The table comes from immuneACCESS by way of TCRdb, which keeps in-frame sequences with V and J called. Part of the clones is missing from these tables; in studies checked, under half for an unresolved V gene and the rest for unknown reasons. V and J calls and clone size follow that table, whereas D and trimming were derived from the DNA. This sample has around 720,000 clones in its table, and roughly 72% of those were observed once. Around 2% of the sample is in the top ten clones.

CDR1 and CDR2, looked up from the germline V gene, are SGHDN and FVKESK. The CDR3 has 16 amino acids, counting the end cysteine and phenylalanine. Only the CDR3 DNA stays, 48 bases, in frame from base 1. V and J are trimmed by 0 bases and 5 bases, and the gene matches miss 9 bases of the junction. The receptor comes from a woman in her thirties in good health. Sequenced sample: memory CD4+ T cells sorted from blood. The intended sense of this specimen's cell subset or site label: CD45RA-negative fraction. The rearrangement combines TRBV14 with TRBJ2-5; 7 middle bases align to TRBD1. CDR3 region: CASSQDKGTVGETQYF. The DNA sequence is given as TGTGCCAGCAGCCAAGATAAAGGGACAGTGGGGGAGACCCAGTACTTC.